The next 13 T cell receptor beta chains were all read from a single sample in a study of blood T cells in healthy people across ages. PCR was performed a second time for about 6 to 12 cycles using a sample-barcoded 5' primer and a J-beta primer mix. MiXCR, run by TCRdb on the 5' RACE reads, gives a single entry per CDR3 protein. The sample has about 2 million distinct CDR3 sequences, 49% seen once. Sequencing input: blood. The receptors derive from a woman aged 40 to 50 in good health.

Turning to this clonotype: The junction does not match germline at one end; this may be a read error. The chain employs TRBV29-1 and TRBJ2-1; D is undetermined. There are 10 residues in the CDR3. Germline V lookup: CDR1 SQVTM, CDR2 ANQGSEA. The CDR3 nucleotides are TGCAGCGCTGAACTCAATGAGCAGTTCTTC. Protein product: CSAELNEQFF.

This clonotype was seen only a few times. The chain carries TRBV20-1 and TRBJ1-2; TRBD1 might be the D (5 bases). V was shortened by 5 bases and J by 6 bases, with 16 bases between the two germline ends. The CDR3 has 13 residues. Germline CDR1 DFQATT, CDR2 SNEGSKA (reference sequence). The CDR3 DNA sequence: TGCAGTGCTGCTCCTCAGGGAGGGGATGGCTACACCTTC. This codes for CSAAPQGGDGYTF.

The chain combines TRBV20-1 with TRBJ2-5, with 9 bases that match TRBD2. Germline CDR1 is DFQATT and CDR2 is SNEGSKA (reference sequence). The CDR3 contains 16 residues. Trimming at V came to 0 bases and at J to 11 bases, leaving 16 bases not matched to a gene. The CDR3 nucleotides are TGCAGTGCTAGAGATCTCGGGACTAGCTCCTACAATGAGCAGTACTTC. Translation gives CSARDLGTSSYNEQYF.

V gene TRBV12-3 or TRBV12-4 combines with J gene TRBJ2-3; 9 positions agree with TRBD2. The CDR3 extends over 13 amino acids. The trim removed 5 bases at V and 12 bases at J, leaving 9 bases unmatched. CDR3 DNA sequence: TGTGCCAGCAGTGCCCAACTAGCGGGTCCTCAGTATTTT. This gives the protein CASSAQLAGPQYF.

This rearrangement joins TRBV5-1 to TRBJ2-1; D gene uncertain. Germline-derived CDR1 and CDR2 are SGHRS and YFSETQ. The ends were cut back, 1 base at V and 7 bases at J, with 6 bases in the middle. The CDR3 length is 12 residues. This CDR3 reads CASSLTENEQFF. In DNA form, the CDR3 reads TGCGCCAGCAGCTTGACAGAGAATGAGCAGTTCTTC.

CDR3 loop: CSARVERRGYTF. The CDR3 nucleotides are TGCAGTGCTAGAGTGGAGAGGAGGGGCTACACCTTC. This chain links TRBV20-1 with TRBJ1-2; no reliable D call. The CDR3 sequence is 12 residues long. Per the germline V gene, CDR1 is DFQATT and CDR2 is SNEGSKA (reference sequence). Trimming shortened V by 1 base and J by 8 bases, and 11 bases separated the two germline ends.

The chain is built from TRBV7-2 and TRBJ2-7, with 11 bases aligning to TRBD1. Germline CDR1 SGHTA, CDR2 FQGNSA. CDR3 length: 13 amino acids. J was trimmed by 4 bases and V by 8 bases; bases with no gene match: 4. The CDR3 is CASARDRGYEQYF. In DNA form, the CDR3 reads TGTGCCAGCGCTCGGGACAGGGGGTACGAGCAGTACTTC.

The CDR3 loop is CASRMGRAGYTDTQYF. As DNA, the CDR3 is TGTGCCAGCAGAATGGGACGAGCGGGGTACACAGATACGCAGTATTTT. This chain joins TRBV12-3 or TRBV12-4 and TRBJ2-3, with 7 bases aligning to TRBD2. CDR3 size: 16 residues. The ends lost 6 bases at V and 2 bases at J; junction bases unmatched: 11.

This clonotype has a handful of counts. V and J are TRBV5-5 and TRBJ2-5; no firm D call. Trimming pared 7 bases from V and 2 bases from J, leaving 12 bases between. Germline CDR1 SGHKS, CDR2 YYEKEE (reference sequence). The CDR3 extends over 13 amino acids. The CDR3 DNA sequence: TGTGCCAGCGAGGCTAGGATACAAGAGACCCAGTACTTC. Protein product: CASEARIQETQYF.

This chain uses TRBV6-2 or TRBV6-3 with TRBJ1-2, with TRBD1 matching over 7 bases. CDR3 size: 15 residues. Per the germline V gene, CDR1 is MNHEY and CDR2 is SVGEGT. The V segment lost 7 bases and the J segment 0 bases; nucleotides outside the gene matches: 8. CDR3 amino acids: CASIDTGTANYGYTF. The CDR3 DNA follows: TGTGCCAGCATCGACACCGGGACAGCTAACTATGGCTACACCTTC.

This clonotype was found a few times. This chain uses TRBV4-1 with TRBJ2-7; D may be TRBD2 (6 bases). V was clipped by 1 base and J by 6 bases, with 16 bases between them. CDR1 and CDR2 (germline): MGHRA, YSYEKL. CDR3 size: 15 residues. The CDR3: CASSQVGGRSSEQYF. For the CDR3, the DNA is TGCGCCAGCAGCCAAGTAGGAGGGAGGTCGAGCGAGCAGTACTTC.

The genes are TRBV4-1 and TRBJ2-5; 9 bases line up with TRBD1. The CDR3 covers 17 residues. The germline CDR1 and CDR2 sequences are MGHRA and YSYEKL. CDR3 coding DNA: TGCGTCGGCAGCCAAGAAAGGGGGACAGGGATAGGAAAGACCCAGTACTTC. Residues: CVGSQERGTGIGKTQYF.

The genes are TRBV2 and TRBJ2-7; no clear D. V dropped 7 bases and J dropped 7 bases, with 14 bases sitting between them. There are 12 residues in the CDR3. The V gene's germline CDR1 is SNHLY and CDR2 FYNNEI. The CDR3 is CASNVGYNEQYF. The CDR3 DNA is TGTGCCAGCAACGTCGGGTACAATGAGCAGTACTTC.